What follows is one TCR beta chain and its context. Its specificity is not known. The treatment denotes: approximately 18 received Ad26.COV2.S at low or high dose, single or two shots; 5 received placebo; per-sample allocation not given. Samples analyzed were those drawn on day 63 after the first vaccine or placebo injection. The donor was a Boston adult aged 18-55 years. Clones were sequenced by immunoSEQ multiplex PCR, and TCRdb holds only the in-frame ones, with some missing. The sample has approximately 250,000 clones; approximately 90% are singletons. The sample belongs to a study of Ad26.COV2.S vaccination and SARS-CoV-2 variants. Germline V gives CDR1 MNHEY, CDR2 SMNVEV (reference sequence). J lost 2 bases, V lost 0 bases, and 10 bases had no gene match. The CDR3 covers 17 residues. Points from the study as a whole: Across vaccine and placebo recipients, the breadth of non-spike TCRs was similar.

This clonotype originated in a person between 18 and 59 years old who received the Ad26.COV2.S COVID-19 vaccine or a placebo. Specimen: peripheral blood, collected in a trial of Ad26.COV2.S vaccine versus placebo. The J gene is TRBJ2-7, the V gene TRBV27; 7 positions match TRBD1. CDR3 amino acids: CASSLSPDRVWTYEQYF. DNA of the CDR3: TGTGCCAGCAGTTTATCCCCCGACAGGGTTTGGACCTACGAGCAGTACTTC.